The 30 T cell receptor beta chains presented below share a single source sample, sequenced in a study of vaccination effects on CD4 cells after COVID-19 (dated by TCRdb to between 2022 and 2023). The library was generated by the immunoSEQ multiplex PCR assay. What TCRdb holds here is the immuneACCESS table cut down to in-frame rearrangements. Part of the clones is not present; checked against another copy, under half of the missing clones reflect an unresolved V gene, and the others are unexplained. Counted in this sample were tens of thousands of clones; approximately 81% of them appeared once. The ten largest clones capture approximately 1.7% of the sample. These receptors' targets are unknown. The ViraFEST assay stimulated PBMC with viral peptide pools and then used TCR sequencing to identify antigen-specific CD4+ T cell clonotypes by expansion. After more than 9 days of culture, CD4+ T cells were isolated with the EasySep CD4+ T cell isolation kit.

The source material was CD4+ T cells from PBMCs cultured with HCoV-229E spike peptides, sampled before COVID-19 vaccination. Reading the label with the study, this specimen's cell subset or site is: HCoV-229E spike overlapping peptide pool stimulation. The receptors originated from a human donor who received a COVID-19 vaccine.

The count of this clone is one. This rearrangement joins TRBV24-1 to TRBJ1-5; D may be TRBD1 (5 bases). This CDR3 has 18 amino acids. V lost 5 bases, J lost 5 bases, and 24 bases lay in between. The germline V gene encodes CDR1 KGHDR and CDR2 SFDVKD. The CDR3 protein is CATSVLRWGSWDHQPQHF. The CDR3 DNA is TGTGCCACCAGTGTCTTAAGGTGGGGCTCCTGGGATCATCAGCCCCAGCATTTT.

The rearrangement joins TRBV12-3 or TRBV12-4 to TRBJ1-3; D is perhaps TRBD1 (6 bases). The CDR3 consists of 11 residues. V shed 2 bases and J shed 11 bases, with 7 bases lying between them. CDR3 in DNA: TGTGCCAGCAGTTTATCAGGGGCCATATATTTT. Translated, it gives CASSLSGAIYF.

This clone appeared a few times. The chain uses TRBV4-1 and TRBJ2-2, with 10 nucleotides matching TRBD2. Germline-derived CDR1 and CDR2 are MGHRA and YSYEKL. V lost 0 bases to trimming and J lost 9 bases; unmatched junction nucleotides: 4. The CDR3 extends over 15 amino acids. CDR3 amino acids: CASSQELAGERELFF. The CDR3 DNA follows: TGCGCCAGCAGCCAAGAGCTAGCGGGGGAAAGGGAGCTGTTTTTT.

CDR3 nucleotides: TGCGCCAGCAGTAAAGGTCAGGGTGTAGCATCTGGAAACACCATATATTTT. Translation gives CASSKGQGVASGNTIYF. This rearrangement joins TRBV5-1 to TRBJ1-3; D might be TRBD1 (5 bases). The CDR3 spans 17 residues. Looked up from germline, CDR1 is SGHRS and CDR2 is YFSETQ. Trimming removed 5 bases from V and 1 base from J, with 19 bases in between.

The V and J genes are TRBV30 and TRBJ1-2; 8 bases are a match to TRBD1. The CDR3 consists of 14 residues. Trimming cost V 5 bases and J 5 bases; bases outside gene matches: 10. CDR1 and CDR2 from the germline V gene are GTSNPN and SVGIG (reference sequence). The CDR3 here is CAWAADRGWYGYTF. In DNA form, the CDR3 reads TGTGCCTGGGCCGCCGACAGGGGTTGGTATGGCTACACCTTC.

The chain uses TRBV6-6 and TRBJ1-4; 7 positions match TRBD1. Germline V gene data show CDR1 as MNHNY and CDR2 as SVGAGI (reference sequence). The J segment lost 12 bases and the V segment lost 4 bases, leaving 5 bases of the junction unmatched. CDR3 length: 12 amino acids. DNA for the CDR3: TGTGCCAGCAGTTTGTCTGGGACAGAACTGTTTTTT. This codes for CASSLSGTELFF.

The chain employs TRBV7-9 and TRBJ1-1, with TRBD1 matching over 8 bases. The length of the CDR3 is 16 residues. The V gene end was trimmed by 5 bases and the J gene end by 4 bases; junction bases not matched to a gene: 12. The V gene's germline CDR1 is SEHNR and CDR2 FQNEAQ (reference sequence). The CDR3 loop reads CASSPGLRGPSTEAFF. The CDR3 DNA reads TGTGCCAGCAGCCCCGGTCTCAGGGGGCCGAGCACTGAAGCTTTCTTT.

The chain is built from TRBV6-4 and TRBJ2-3; a possible D gene is TRBD2 (5 bases). Germline V lookup: CDR1 MRHNA, CDR2 SNTAGT. There are 16 residues in the CDR3. Trimming removed 2 bases at V and 4 bases at J, with 16 bases between. The CDR3 reads CASSDGYPPGADTQYF. DNA of the CDR3: TGTGCCAGCAGTGACGGATACCCCCCCGGGGCAGATACGCAGTATTTT.

This clone came up a few times. V usage is TRBV7-3 and J usage is TRBJ1-2; D is unclear. The CDR3 length is 14 residues. CDR1 and CDR2 (germline): SGHTA, FQGTGA. The V gene lost 0 bases and the J gene lost 5 bases, with 10 bases spanning the gap. The chain's CDR3 is CASSLTPPSYGYTF. Here the CDR3 DNA reads TGTGCCAGCAGCTTAACCCCGCCGTCGTATGGCTACACCTTC. Full variable domain (rest looked up from reference TRBV7-3 and TRBJ1-2): GAGVSQTPSNKVTEKGKYVELRCDPISGHTALYWYRQSLGQGPEFLIYFQGTGAADDSGLPNDRFFAVRPEGSVSTLKIQRTERGDSAVYLCASSLTPPSYGYTFGSGTRLTVV.

This chain joins TRBV5-1 and TRBJ2-7; 7 bases fit TRBD1. The junction had 6 bases not matched to a gene; V was cut back by 0 bases and J by 3 bases. The germline V gene has CDR1 SGHRS and CDR2 YFSETQ. This CDR3 is 15 amino acids long. This chain's CDR3 is CASSLGQGGNYEQYV. CDR3 nucleotides: TGCGCCAGCAGCTTGGGACAGGGTGGTAACTACGAGCAGTACGTC.

The rearrangement links TRBV7-2 to TRBJ2-7; perhaps TRBD1 as D (6 bases). Deletions cut 5 bases from V and 3 bases from J, with 14 bases between. Germline V CDR1 and CDR2: SGHTA, FQGNSA. There are 14 residues in the CDR3. This CDR3 reads CASSLQGLDYEQYV. In DNA form, the CDR3 reads TGTGCCAGCAGCCTGCAGGGGTTAGACTACGAGCAGTACGTC.

The V and J genes are TRBV30 and TRBJ1-5; D remains ambiguous. Per germline, CDR1 GTSNPN and CDR2 SVGIG (reference sequence). The V end was cut by 0 bases, the J end by 0 bases, with 15 bases between. CDR3 size: 17 residues. CDR3 DNA: TGTGCCTGGAGTGTAGGGCAGGTTCTCGATAGCAATCAGCCCCAGCATTTT. This codes for CAWSVGQVLDSNQPQHF.

V is TRBV10-3 and J is TRBJ2-7; D is unresolved. The V gene's germline CDR1 is ENHRY and CDR2 SYGVKD. V lost 2 bases to trimming and J lost 7 bases, with 18 bases between them. The CDR3 sequence is 15 residues long. The CDR3 spells CAISEGGVGLGEQYV. The CDR3 DNA follows: TGTGCCATCAGTGAGGGTGGGGTGGGATTGGGAGAGCAGTACGTC.

The V call is TRBV2, the J call TRBJ2-3, with 8 bases fitting TRBD2. J gave up 3 bases and V 5 bases, and 7 bases lay outside the gene matches. The CDR3 consists of 15 residues. Germline CDR1 SNHLY, CDR2 FYNNEI. CDR3 residues: CASSTRLARTDTQYF. CDR3 in DNA: TGTGCCAGCAGTACAAGACTAGCGCGGACAGATACGCAGTATTTT.

This chain links TRBV6-5 with TRBJ1-4; 7 bases are shared with TRBD1. J lost 0 bases, V lost 6 bases, and 4 bases had no gene match. This CDR3 spans 15 amino acids. From germline, CDR1 is MNHEY and CDR2 SVGAGI. CDR3 sequence: CASRVTGSTNEKLFF. The CDR3 nucleotides read TGTGCCAGCAGAGTGACAGGGTCAACTAATGAAAAACTGTTTTTT.

The chain uses TRBV2 and TRBJ1-1; no clear D gene. CDR1 is SNHLY and CDR2 is FYNNEI in the germline V gene. The CDR3 is 12 amino acids. V dropped 5 bases and J dropped 5 bases, with 9 bases sitting between them. CDR3 sequence: CASSQGRTEAFF. The CDR3 DNA is TGTGCCAGCAGTCAAGGAAGGACTGAAGCTTTCTTT. The full variable domain, completed using reference TRBV2 and TRBJ1-1, is EPEVTQTPSHQVTQMGQEVILRCVPISNHLYFYWYRQILGQKVEFLVSFYNNEISEKSEIFDDQFSVERPDGSNFTLKIRSTKLEDSAMYFCASSQGRTEAFFGQGTRLTVV.

The V and J genes are TRBV9 and TRBJ1-1; D not resolved. V was cut by 0 bases and J by 1 base, with 4 bases left in between. Per germline, CDR1 SGDLS and CDR2 YYNGEE. The CDR3 consists of 13 residues. The CDR3 is CASSVVTNTEAFF. Here the CDR3 DNA reads TGTGCCAGCAGCGTAGTGACGAACACTGAAGCTTTCTTT.

The rearrangement joins TRBV5-5 to TRBJ1-2, with D maybe TRBD1 (5 bases). The germline V gene encodes CDR1 SGHKS and CDR2 YYEKEE (reference sequence). This CDR3 contains 16 residues. V shed 4 bases and J shed 6 bases, with 22 bases lying between them. CDR3 residues: CASSRSTGTPRDGYTF. CDR3 coding DNA: TGTGCCAGCAGCCGTTCCACCGGGACCCCAAGGGATGGCTACACCTTC.

The chain recombines TRBV18 with TRBJ2-7; 12 positions match TRBD1. J was trimmed by 7 bases and V by 3 bases; bases with no gene match: 7. This CDR3 contains 15 residues. Germline values: CDR1 KGHSH, CDR2 LQKENI. The CDR3, as DNA: TGTGCCAGCTCACCCACCCGGGACAGGGGGCAAGAGCAGTACGTC. It encodes CASSPTRDRGQEQYV.

The chain combines TRBV25-1 with TRBJ2-5; 10 bases line up with TRBD2. V lost 0 bases to trimming and J lost 3 bases; unmatched junction nucleotides: 1. Germline V CDR1 and CDR2: MGHDK, SYGVNS. The CDR3 is 15 residues long. The CDR3 region is CASSEYLAGEETQYF. In nucleotides, the CDR3 is TGTGCCAGCAGTGAATATCTAGCGGGGGAAGAGACCCAGTACTTC.

The V call is TRBV24-1, the J call TRBJ2-3, with unresolved D. This CDR3 region has 11 residues. Germline V CDR1 and CDR2: KGHDR, SFDVKD. Between the trimmed V and J ends, which lost 9 bases and 2 bases, there was a span of 5 bases. CDR3 sequence (DNA): TGTGCCACCGGGGACACAGATACGCAGTATTTT. It is translated as CATGDTDTQYF.

The genes are TRBV7-2 and TRBJ2-5; a possible D gene is TRBD2 (5 bases). Germline V gives CDR1 SGHTA, CDR2 FQGNSA. Trimming took 4 bases from V and 1 from J, leaving 13 bases between them. This CDR3 is built from 15 residues. This CDR3 is CASSSLLGGQETQYF. The CDR3 DNA reads as TGTGCCAGCAGCTCGTTACTAGGAGGCCAAGAGACCCAGTACTTC.

V and J are TRBV21-1 and TRBJ2-3. TRBV21-1 is reported as a pseudogene. This CDR3 contains 15 residues. Written as DNA, the CDR3 is TGTGCCAGCAGCAAAGGGCCGGGACCCACAGATACGCAGTATTTT. The encoded protein is CASSKGPGPTDTQYF.

The chain joins TRBV9 to TRBJ2-2, with 8 bases identical to TRBD1. Germline lookup yields CDR1 SGDLS and CDR2 YYNGEE. There are 16 residues in the CDR3. V was clipped by 2 bases and J by 0 bases; unmatched bases: 3. This CDR3 reads CASSVTGGSNTGELFF. Here the CDR3 DNA reads TGTGCCAGCAGCGTTACAGGGGGTTCGAACACCGGGGAGCTGTTTTTT.

The V gene is TRBV2, the J gene TRBJ2-5, with D perhaps being TRBD1 or TRBD2 (5 bases each). The ends were cut back, 2 bases at V and 5 bases at J, with 12 bases in the middle. The germline V gene has CDR1 SNHLY and CDR2 FYNNEI. This CDR3 region has 14 residues. The CDR3 DNA sequence: TGTGCCAGCAGTGAATTCGTAGGGGAGGAGACCCAGTACTTC. Its translation: CASSEFVGEETQYF.

CDR3: CASSLAGTAVSGELFF. The CDR3 bases are TGCGCCAGCAGCTTGGCCGGGACAGCCGTGTCAGGGGAGCTGTTTTTT. The chain combines TRBV5-1 with TRBJ2-2, with 7 positions matching TRBD1. Germline V gene lookup returns CDR1 SGHRS and CDR2 YFSETQ. The CDR3 has 16 residues. With 0 bases clipped from V and 8 bases from J, the junction kept 10 bases outside the gene matches.

The chain joins TRBV5-4 to TRBJ2-3; a possible D gene is TRBD1 (6 bases). Trimming removed 0 bases from V and 2 bases from J, with 13 bases in between. Germline V lookup: CDR1 SGHNT, CDR2 YYREEE (reference sequence). This CDR3 contains 16 residues. As DNA, the CDR3 is TGTGCCAGCAGCTTGGCCACGAGGGGGATCACAGATACGCAGTATTTT. Its translation: CASSLATRGITDTQYF. The whole variable domain, remainder taken from reference TRBV5-4 and TRBJ2-3, is ETGVTQSPTHLIKTRGQQVTLRCSSQSGHNTVSWYQQALGQGPQFIFQYYREEENGRGNFPPRFSGLQFPNYSSELNVNALELDDSALYLCASSLATRGITDTQYFGPGTRLTVL.

This clone occurred a few times. The V gene is TRBV7-3, the J gene TRBJ2-1, with 12 bases aligning to TRBD1. Germline V gene data show CDR1 as SGHTA and CDR2 as FQGTGA. The V segment lost 3 bases and the J segment 9 bases; nucleotides outside the gene matches: 9. The CDR3 length is 16 residues. CDR3 DNA sequence: TGTGCCAGCAGCTTGGGCCGGGGACAGGGGGCCGGTGAGCAGTTCTTC. It codes for CASSLGRGQGAGEQFF.

The CDR3 loop is CASTGSPTGMRGGYTF. CDR3 DNA: TGTGCCAGCACCGGTAGCCCGACAGGTATGAGAGGTGGCTACACCTTC. This chain joins TRBV28 and TRBJ1-2; possibly TRBD1 for D (6 bases). V was pared by 7 bases and J by 7 bases, with 25 bases between. This CDR3 region has 16 residues. Germline loops: CDR1 MDHEN, CDR2 SYDVKM.

The rearrangement uses TRBV28 and TRBJ1-2, with TRBD1 as a possible D gene (5 bases). Germline CDR1 is MDHEN and CDR2 is SYDVKM. The CDR3 extends over 13 amino acids. Trimming pared 2 bases from V and 2 bases from J, leaving 6 bases between. CDR3 sequence (DNA): TGTGCCAGCAGTTTAAGGGGCAACTATGGCTACACCTTC. Protein sequence: CASSLRGNYGYTF.